Included here is one T cell receptor beta chain sequence, with context. The antigen is not known. The sample belongs to a study of siplizumab effects on memory and regulatory T cells. The protocol was immunoSEQ multiplex PCR, while the TCRdb copy is restricted to in-frame clones and leaves out a portion. The sample comprises some 100,000 clones, under 95% of which are singletons, and around 0.73% rests with the top ten. The V end was cut by 0 bases, the J end by 5 bases, with 8 bases between. Germline CDR1 is SGDLS and CDR2 is YYNGEE. The CDR3 has 13 amino acids. Study-level findings and limits: The alloresponse seemed to draw substantially on naive T cells, which appeared more diverse than memory cells. The majority of clones, roughly 80-96% of proliferating CD4+ or CD8+ clones, lacked an assignable naive or memory phenotype. Solely a minor proportion of alloreactive clones could be assigned to unstimulated subsets. Under siplizumab, alloreactive sequences traced to unstimulated CD4+ memory cells were significantly reduced.

The receptor's source is a human donor in good health. The J gene is TRBJ1-1, the V gene TRBV9; D ambiguous. The specimen sequenced was Tregs sorted from blood. CDR3 loop: CASSVGVETEAFF. The DNA of the CDR3 is TGTGCCAGCAGCGTAGGCGTGGAGACTGAAGCTTTCTTT.